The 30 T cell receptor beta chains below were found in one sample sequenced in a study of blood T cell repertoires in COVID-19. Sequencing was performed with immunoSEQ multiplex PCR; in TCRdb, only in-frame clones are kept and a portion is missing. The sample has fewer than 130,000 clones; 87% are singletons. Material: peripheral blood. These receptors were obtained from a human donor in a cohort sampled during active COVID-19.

The CDR3 here is CASSYSSGVGNTIYF. The CDR3, as DNA: TGTGCCAGCAGTTACTCGTCCGGGGTTGGAAACACCATATATTTT. V gene TRBV6-5 combines with J gene TRBJ1-3; no reliable D call. The ends were cut back, 0 bases at V and 3 bases at J, with 9 bases in the middle. The V gene's germline CDR1 is MNHEY and CDR2 SVGAGI. This CDR3 spans 15 amino acids.

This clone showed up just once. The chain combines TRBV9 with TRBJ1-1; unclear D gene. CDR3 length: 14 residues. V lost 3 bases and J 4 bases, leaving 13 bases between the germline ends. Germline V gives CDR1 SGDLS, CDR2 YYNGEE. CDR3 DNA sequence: TGTGCCAGCAGCGCGGGAATCACGGCCACTGAAGCTTTCTTT. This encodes CASSAGITATEAFF.

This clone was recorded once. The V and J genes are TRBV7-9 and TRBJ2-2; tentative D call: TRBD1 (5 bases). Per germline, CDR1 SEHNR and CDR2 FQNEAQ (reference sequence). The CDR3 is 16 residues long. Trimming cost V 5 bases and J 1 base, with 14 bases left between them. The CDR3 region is CASSAQPTVNTGELFF. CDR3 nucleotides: TGTGCCAGCAGCGCCCAGCCGACAGTGAACACCGGGGAGCTGTTTTTT.

CDR3 loop: CASSFRDRASEQYF. The CDR3 bases are TGTGCCAGCAGTTTCCGGGACAGGGCCTCCGAGCAGTACTTC. V gene TRBV6-5 combines with J gene TRBJ2-7, with 9 bases aligning to TRBD1. Germline V gene sequence: CDR1 MNHEY, CDR2 SVGAGI. This CDR3 is 14 amino acids long. V lost 4 bases, J lost 6 bases, and 7 bases stayed unmatched.

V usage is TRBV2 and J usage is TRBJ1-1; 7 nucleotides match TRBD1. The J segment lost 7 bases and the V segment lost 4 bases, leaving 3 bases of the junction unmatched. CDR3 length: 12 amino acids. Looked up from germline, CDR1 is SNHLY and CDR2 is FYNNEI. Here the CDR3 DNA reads TGTGCCAGCAGTGGGGACAGCAATGAAGCTTTCTTT. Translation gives CASSGDSNEAFF.

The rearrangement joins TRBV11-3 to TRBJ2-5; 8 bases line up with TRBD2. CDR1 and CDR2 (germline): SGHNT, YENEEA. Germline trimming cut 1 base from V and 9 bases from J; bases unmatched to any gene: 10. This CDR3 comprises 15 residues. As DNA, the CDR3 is TGTGCCAGCAGCTTAGGTACTAGCGGCGATTCCTCCCAGTACTTC. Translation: CASSLGTSGDSSQYF.

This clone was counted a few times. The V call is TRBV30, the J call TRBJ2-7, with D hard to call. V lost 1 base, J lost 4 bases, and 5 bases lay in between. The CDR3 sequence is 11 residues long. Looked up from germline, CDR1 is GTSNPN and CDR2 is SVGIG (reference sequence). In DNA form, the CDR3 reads TGTGCCTGGAGTGCGAGATACGAGCAGTACTTC. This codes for CAWSARYEQYF.

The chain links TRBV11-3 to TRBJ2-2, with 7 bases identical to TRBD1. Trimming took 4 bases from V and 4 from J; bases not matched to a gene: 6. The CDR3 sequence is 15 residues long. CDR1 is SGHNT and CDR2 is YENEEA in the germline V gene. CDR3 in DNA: TGTGCCAGCAGCTCCCGACAGGGCCTCACCGGGGAGCTGTTTTTT. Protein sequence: CASSSRQGLTGELFF.

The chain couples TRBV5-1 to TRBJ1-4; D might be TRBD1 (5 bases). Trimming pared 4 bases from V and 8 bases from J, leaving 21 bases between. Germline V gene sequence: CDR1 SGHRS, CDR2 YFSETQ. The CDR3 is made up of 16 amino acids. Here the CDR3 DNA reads TGCGCCAGCAGCCCGCTGTCCGGGGCTAGCGGAGAAAAACTGTTTTTT. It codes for CASSPLSGASGEKLFF.

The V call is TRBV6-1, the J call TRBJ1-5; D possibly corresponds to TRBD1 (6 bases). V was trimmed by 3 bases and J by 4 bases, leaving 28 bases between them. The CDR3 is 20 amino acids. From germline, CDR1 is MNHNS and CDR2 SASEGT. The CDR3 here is CASSDPEWSRGLTLNQPQHF. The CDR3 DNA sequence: TGTGCCAGCAGTGATCCCGAATGGTCCAGGGGCCTGACCCTTAATCAGCCCCAGCATTTT.

For the CDR3, the DNA is TGTGCCAGCAGTTTATTTGCTAGCGGGAGGTACAATGAGCAGTTCTTC. Translating it yields CASSLFASGRYNEQFF. V usage is TRBV28 and J usage is TRBJ2-1; TRBD2 agrees at 11 bases. The CDR3 has 16 residues. Per germline, CDR1 MDHEN and CDR2 SYDVKM. Germline trimming cut 1 base from V and 4 bases from J; bases unmatched to any gene: 3.

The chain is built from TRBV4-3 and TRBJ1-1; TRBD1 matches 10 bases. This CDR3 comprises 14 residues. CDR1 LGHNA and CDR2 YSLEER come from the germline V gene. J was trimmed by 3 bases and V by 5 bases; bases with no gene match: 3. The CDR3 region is CASSWTGGDTEAFF. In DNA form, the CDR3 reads TGCGCCAGCAGCTGGACAGGGGGAGACACTGAAGCTTTCTTT.

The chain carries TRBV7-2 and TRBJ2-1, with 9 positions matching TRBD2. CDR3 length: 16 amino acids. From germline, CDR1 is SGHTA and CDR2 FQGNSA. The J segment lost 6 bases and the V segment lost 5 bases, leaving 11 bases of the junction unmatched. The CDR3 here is CASSAGGASGTNEQFF. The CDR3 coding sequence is TGTGCCAGCAGCGCCGGCGGGGCTAGCGGGACCAATGAGCAGTTCTTC.

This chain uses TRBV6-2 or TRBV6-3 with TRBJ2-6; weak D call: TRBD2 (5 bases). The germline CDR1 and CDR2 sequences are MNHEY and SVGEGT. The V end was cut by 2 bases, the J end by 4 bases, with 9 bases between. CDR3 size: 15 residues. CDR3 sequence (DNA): TGTGCCAGCAGTTACGCGGGTGGAGGGGCCAACGTCCTGACTTTC. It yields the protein CASSYAGGGANVLTF.

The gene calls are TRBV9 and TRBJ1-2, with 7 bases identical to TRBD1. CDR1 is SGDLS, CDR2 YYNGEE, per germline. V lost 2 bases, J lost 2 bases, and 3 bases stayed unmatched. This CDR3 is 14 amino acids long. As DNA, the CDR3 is TGTGCCAGCAGCGTGACGACAGGGAACTATGGCTACACCTTC. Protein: CASSVTTGNYGYTF.

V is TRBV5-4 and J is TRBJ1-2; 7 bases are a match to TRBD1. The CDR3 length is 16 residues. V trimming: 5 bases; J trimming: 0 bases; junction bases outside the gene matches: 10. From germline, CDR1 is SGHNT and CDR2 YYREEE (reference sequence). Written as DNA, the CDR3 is TGTGCCAGCAGAGACAACCGGGACAGTCCTAACTATGGCTACACCTTC. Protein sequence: CASRDNRDSPNYGYTF.

The CDR3 is CASSLGRLRDNSPLHF. CDR3 DNA: TGTGCCAGCAGCTTAGGCCGGTTGAGGGATAATTCACCCCTCCACTTT. The chain combines TRBV7-6 with TRBJ1-6, with D hard to call. Germline V gene data show CDR1 as SGHVS and CDR2 as FNYEAQ. The CDR3 is 16 residues long. With 1 base removed from V and 5 bases from J, the gap between germline ends came to 12 bases.

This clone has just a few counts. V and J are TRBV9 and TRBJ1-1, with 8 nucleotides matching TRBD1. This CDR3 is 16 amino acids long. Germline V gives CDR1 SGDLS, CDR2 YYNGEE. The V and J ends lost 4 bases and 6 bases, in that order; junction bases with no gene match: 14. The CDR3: CASSSGQGSWRAEAFF. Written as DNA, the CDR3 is TGTGCCAGCAGCTCAGGACAGGGAAGCTGGAGAGCTGAAGCTTTCTTT.

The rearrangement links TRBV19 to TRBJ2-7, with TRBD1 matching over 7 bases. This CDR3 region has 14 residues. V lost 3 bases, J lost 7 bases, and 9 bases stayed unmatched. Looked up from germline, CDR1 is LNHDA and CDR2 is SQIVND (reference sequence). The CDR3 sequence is CASSIGQGVREQYF. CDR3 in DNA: TGTGCCAGTAGTATCGGTCAGGGGGTTCGGGAGCAGTACTTC.

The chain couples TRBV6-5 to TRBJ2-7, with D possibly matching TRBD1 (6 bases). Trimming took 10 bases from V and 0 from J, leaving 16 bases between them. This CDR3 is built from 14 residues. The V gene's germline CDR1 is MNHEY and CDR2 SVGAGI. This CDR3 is CAIQYRQDSYEQYF. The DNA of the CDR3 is TGTGCCATCCAATACCGACAGGACTCCTACGAGCAGTACTTC.

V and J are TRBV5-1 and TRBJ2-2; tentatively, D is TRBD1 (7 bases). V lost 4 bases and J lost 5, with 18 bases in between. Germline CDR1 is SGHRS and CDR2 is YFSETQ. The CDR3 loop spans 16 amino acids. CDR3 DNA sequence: TGCGCCAGCAGCGAGAGGGCAGGGGGGCGGACCGGGGAGCTGTTTTTT. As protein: CASSERAGGRTGELFF.

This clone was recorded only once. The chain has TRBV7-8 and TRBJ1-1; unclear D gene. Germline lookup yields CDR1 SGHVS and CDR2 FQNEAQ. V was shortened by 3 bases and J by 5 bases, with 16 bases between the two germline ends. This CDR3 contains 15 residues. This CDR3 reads CASSFGSRVRTEAFF. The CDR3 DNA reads TGTGCCAGCAGCTTTGGGAGCCGAGTCAGGACTGAAGCTTTCTTT.

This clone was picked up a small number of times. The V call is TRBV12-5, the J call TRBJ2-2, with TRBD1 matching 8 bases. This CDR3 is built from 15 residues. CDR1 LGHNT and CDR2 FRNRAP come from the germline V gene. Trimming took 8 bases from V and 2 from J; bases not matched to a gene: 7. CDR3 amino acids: CASHPRGRNTGELFF. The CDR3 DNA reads TGTGCTAGTCATCCCAGGGGGCGTAACACCGGGGAGCTGTTTTTT.

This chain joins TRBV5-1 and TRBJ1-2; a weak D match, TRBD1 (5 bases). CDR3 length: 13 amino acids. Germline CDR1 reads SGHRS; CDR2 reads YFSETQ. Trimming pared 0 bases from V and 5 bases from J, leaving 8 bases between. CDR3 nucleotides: TGCGCCAGCAGCTTGGCGGGGGAATATGGCTACACCTTC. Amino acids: CASSLAGEYGYTF.

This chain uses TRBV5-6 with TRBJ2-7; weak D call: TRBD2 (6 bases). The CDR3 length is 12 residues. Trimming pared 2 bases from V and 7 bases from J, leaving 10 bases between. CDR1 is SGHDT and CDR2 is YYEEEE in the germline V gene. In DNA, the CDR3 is TGTGCCAGCAGCTTCGAACGGGGGGAGCAGTACTTC. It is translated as CASSFERGEQYF.

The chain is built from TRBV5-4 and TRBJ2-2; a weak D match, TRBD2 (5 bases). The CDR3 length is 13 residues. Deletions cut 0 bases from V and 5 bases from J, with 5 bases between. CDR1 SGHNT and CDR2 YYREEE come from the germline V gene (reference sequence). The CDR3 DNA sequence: TGTGCCAGCAGCTTGGGGACTACCGGGGAGCTGTTTTTT. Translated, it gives CASSLGTTGELFF.

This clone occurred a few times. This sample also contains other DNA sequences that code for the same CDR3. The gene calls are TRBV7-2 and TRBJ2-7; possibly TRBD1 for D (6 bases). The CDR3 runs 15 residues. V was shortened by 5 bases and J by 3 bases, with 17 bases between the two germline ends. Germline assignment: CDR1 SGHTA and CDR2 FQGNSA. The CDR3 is CASSPHRDTLYEQYF. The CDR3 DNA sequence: TGTGCCAGCAGCCCACACCGGGACACTCTCTACGAGCAGTACTTC.

The chain's CDR3 is CASSTMGQLNTGELFF. DNA of the CDR3: TGTGCCAGCAGCACAATGGGACAGCTGAACACCGGGGAGCTGTTTTTT. The rearrangement joins TRBV7-9 to TRBJ2-2; the match to TRBD1 covers 7 bases. J gave up 1 base and V 5 bases, and 7 bases lay outside the gene matches. Germline V CDR1 and CDR2: SEHNR, FQNEAQ (reference sequence). The CDR3 has 16 amino acids.

CDR3 nucleotide sequence: TGCGCCAGCAGCTTGGAATCGGACCCTGTGGGGGGAGCTTTCTTT. The encoded protein is CASSLESDPVGGAFF. The V call is TRBV5-1, the J call TRBJ1-1; possibly TRBD1 for D (5 bases). V was cut by 0 bases and J by 10 bases, with 19 bases left in between. This CDR3 contains 15 residues. Germline lookup yields CDR1 SGHRS and CDR2 YFSETQ. The full variable domain, rest sourced from reference TRBV5-1 and TRBJ1-1, is KAGVTQTPRYLIKTRGQQVTLSCSPISGHRSVSWYQQTPGQGLQFLFEYFSETQRNKGNFPGRFSGRQFSNSRSEMNVSTLELGDSALYLCASSLESDPVGGAFFGQGTRLTVV.

As DNA, the CDR3 is TGCGCCAGCAGCCAGGGATGGAATGAAAAACTGTTTTTT. It specifies CASSQGWNEKLFF. This chain joins TRBV5-1 and TRBJ1-4, with D perhaps TRBD1 (5 bases). V was shortened by 4 bases and J by 5 bases, with 9 bases between the two germline ends. The CDR3 loop spans 13 amino acids. Germline CDR1 and CDR2: SGHRS and YFSETQ. Based on the CDR3 plus reference TRBV5-1 and TRBJ1-4, the full variable domain is KAGVTQTPRYLIKTRGQQVTLSCSPISGHRSVSWYQQTPGQGLQFLFEYFSETQRNKGNFPGRFSGRQFSNSRSEMNVSTLELGDSALYLCASSQGWNEKLFFGSGTQLSVL.